This T cell receptor (beta chain) was profiled in a study of T cell changes during pregnancy in multiple sclerosis. Trimming cost V 5 bases and J 3 bases, with 17 bases left between them. CDR1 MDHEN and CDR2 SYDVKM come from the germline V gene. The CDR3 spans 15 residues. TCRdb keeps only in-frame clones here, not all; method: immunoSEQ multiplex PCR. The table shows approximately 130,000 clones, with around 97% occurring only once. The sequences come from peripheral blood, collected after pregnancy. This sequence was found in a female donor with multiple sclerosis, enrolled in a pregnancy study. The V gene is TRBV28, the J gene TRBJ2-7; tentative D call: TRBD2 (7 bases). CDR3 sequence: CASSPHEGGNYEQYF. DNA of the CDR3: TGTGCCAGCAGTCCCCATGAGGGGGGGAACTACGAGCAGTACTTC. The whole variable domain, remainder taken from reference TRBV28 and TRBJ2-7, is DVKVTQSSRYLVKRTGEKVFLECVQDMDHENMFWYRQDPGLGLRLIYFSYDVKMKEKGDIPEGYSVSREKKERFSLILESASTNQTSMYLCASSPHEGGNYEQYFGPGTRLTVT.